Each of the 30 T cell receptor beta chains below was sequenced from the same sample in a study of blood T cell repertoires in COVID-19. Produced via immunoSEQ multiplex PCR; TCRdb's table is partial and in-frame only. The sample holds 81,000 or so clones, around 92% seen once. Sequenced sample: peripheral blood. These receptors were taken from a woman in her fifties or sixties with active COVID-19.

This CDR3 is CAGRELVSTEAFF. In DNA form, the CDR3 reads TGTGCAGGGAGGGAACTCGTTTCCACTGAAGCTTTCTTT. The chain employs TRBV12-5 and TRBJ1-1; D gene ambiguous. The CDR3 totals 13 residues. Germline V gene lookup returns CDR1 LGHNT and CDR2 FRNRAP.

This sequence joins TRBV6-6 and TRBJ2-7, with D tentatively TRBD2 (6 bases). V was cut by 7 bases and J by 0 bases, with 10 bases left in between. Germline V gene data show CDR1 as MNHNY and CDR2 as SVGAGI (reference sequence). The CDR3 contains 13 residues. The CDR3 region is CASNGGTSYEQYF. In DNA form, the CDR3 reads TGTGCCAGCAATGGGGGGACCTCCTACGAGCAGTACTTC.

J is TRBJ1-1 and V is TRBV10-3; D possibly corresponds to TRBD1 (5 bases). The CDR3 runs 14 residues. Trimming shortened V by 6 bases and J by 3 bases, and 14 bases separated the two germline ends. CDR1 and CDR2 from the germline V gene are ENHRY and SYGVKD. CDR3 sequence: CAIRPSGGDTEAFF. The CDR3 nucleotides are TGTGCCATCAGACCCAGCGGGGGGGACACTGAAGCTTTCTTT.

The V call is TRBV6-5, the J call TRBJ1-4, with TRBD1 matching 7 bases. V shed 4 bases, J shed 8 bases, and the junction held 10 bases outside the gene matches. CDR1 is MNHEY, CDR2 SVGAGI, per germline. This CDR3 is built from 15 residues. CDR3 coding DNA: TGTGCCAGCAGTTTAACGAGGGGGCTAGGGGAAAAACTGTTTTTT. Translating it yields CASSLTRGLGEKLFF.

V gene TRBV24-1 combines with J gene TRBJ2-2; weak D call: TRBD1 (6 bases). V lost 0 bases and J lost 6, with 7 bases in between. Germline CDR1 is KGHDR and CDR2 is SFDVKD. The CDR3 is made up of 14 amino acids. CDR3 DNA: TGTGCCACCAGTGATTTGGGGGGCGCCGGGGAGCTGTTTTTT. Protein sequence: CATSDLGGAGELFF.

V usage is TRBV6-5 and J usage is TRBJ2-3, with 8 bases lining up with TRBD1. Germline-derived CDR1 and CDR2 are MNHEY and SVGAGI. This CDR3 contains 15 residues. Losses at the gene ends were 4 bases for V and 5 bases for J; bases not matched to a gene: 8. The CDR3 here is CASSSRTGIEDTQYF. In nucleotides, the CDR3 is TGTGCCAGCAGTTCGAGGACAGGGATTGAAGATACGCAGTATTTT.

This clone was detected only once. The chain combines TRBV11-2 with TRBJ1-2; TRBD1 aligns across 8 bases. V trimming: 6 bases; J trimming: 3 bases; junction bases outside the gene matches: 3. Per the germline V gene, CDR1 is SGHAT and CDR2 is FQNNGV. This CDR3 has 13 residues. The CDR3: CASSPDRDYGYTF. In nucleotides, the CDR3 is TGTGCCAGCAGTCCGGACAGGGACTATGGCTACACCTTC.

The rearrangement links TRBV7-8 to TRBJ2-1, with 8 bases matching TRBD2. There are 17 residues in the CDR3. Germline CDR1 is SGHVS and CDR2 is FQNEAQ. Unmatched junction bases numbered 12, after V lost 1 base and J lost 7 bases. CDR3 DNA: TGTGCCAGCAGCTTAGTGCGGGCGGGGGGCTTGGGGAATGAGCAGTTCTTC. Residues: CASSLVRAGGLGNEQFF.

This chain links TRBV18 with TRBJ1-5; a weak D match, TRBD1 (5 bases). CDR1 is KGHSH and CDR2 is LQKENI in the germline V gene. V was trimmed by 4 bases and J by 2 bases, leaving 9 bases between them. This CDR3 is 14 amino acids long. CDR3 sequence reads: CASSLGGGNQPQHF. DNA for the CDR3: TGTGCCAGCTCACTGGGGGGAGGCAATCAGCCCCAGCATTTT.

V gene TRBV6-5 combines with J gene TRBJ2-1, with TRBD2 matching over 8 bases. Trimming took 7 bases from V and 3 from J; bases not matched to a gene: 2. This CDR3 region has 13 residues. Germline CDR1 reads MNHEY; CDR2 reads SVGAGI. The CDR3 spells CASKGTSYNEQFF. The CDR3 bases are TGTGCCAGCAAAGGGACTAGCTACAATGAGCAGTTCTTC.

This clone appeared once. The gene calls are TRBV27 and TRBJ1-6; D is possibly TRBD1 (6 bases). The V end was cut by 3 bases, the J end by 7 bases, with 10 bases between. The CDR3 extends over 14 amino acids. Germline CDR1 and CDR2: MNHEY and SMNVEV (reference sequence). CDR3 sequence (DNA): TGTGCCAGCAGTTTTCAGGGGTTGAATTCACCCCTCCACTTT. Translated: CASSFQGLNSPLHF.

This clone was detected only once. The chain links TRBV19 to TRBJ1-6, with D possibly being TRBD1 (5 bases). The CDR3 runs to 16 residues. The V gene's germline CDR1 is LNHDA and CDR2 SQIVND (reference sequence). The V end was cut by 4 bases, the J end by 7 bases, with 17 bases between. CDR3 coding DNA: TGTGCCAGTAGTACCCTAGGGGAGGGAGGCAATTCACCCCTCCACTTT. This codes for CASSTLGEGGNSPLHF.

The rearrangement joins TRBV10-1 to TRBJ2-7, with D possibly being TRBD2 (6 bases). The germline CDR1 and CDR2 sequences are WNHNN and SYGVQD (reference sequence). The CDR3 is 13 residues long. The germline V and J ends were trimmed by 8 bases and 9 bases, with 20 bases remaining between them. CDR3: CASSPGGVGPQYF. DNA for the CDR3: TGCGCCAGCTCCCCCGGGGGAGTTGGACCGCAGTACTTC.

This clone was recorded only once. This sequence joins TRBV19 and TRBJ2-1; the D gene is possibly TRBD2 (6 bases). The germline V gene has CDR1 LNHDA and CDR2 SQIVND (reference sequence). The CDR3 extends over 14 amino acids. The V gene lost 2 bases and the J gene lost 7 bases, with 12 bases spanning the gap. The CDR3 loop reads CASSIIGGVNEQFF. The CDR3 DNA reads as TGTGCCAGTAGTATAATCGGGGGAGTAAATGAGCAGTTCTTC.

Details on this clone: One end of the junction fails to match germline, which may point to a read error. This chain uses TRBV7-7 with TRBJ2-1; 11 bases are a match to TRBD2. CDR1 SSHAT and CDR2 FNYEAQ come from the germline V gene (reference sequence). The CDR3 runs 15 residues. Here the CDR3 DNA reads TGTGCTAGCAGCTTGAATAGCGGGAGGGCCGCTGAGCAGTTCTTC. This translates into CASSLNSGRAAEQFF.

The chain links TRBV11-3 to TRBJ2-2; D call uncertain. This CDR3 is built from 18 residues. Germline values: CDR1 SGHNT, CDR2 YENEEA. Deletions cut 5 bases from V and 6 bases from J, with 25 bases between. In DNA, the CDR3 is TGTGCCAGCAGCCCATTCCTATCCCTAGGTATACCGGCCGGGGAGCTGTTTTTT. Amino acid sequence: CASSPFLSLGIPAGELFF.

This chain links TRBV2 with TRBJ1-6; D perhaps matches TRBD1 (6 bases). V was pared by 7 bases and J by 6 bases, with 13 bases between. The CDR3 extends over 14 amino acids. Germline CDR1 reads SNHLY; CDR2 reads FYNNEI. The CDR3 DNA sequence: TGTGCCAGCACCGGGCCAGGGGCTAATTCACCCCTCCACTTT. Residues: CASTGPGANSPLHF.

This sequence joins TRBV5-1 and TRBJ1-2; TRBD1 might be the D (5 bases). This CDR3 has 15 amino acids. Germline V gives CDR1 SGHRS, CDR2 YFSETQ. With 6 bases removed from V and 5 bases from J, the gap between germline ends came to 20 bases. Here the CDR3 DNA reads TGCGCCAGCACCGACAGAATAGACCCCTCGTATGGCTACACCTTC. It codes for CASTDRIDPSYGYTF.

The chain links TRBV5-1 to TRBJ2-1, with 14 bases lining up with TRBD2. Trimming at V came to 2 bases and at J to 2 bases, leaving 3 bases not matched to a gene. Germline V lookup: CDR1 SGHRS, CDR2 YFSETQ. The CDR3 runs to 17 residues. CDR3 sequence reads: CASSFSTSGGAYNEQFF. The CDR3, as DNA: TGCGCCAGCAGCTTTTCGACTAGCGGGGGGGCCTACAATGAGCAGTTCTTC. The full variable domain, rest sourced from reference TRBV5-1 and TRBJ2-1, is KAGVTQTPRYLIKTRGQQVTLSCSPISGHRSVSWYQQTPGQGLQFLFEYFSETQRNKGNFPGRFSGRQFSNSRSEMNVSTLELGDSALYLCASSFSTSGGAYNEQFFGPGTRLTVL.

The CDR3 bases are TGTGCCAGCAGTTACGCGAACTCCTATAATTCACCCCTCCACTTT. This codes for CASSYANSYNSPLHF. The V call is TRBV6-5, the J call TRBJ1-6; D is undetermined. The CDR3 has 15 residues. Germline CDR1 is MNHEY and CDR2 is SVGAGI. Trimming took off 2 bases at V and 0 bases at J, with 5 bases between the two ends.

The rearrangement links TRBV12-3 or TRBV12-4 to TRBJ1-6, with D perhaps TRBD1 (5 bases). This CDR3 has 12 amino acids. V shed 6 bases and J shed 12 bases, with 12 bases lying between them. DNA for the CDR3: TGTGCCAGCAGCCGGACACCAGGACCCCTCCACTTT. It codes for CASSRTPGPLHF.

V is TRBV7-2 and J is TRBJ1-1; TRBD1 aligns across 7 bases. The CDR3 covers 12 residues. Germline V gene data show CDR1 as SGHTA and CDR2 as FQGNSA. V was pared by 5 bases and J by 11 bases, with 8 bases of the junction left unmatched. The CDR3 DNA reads TGTGCCAGCAGCGGCAGCAGGGGGGCGGCTTTCTTT. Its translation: CASSGSRGAAFF.

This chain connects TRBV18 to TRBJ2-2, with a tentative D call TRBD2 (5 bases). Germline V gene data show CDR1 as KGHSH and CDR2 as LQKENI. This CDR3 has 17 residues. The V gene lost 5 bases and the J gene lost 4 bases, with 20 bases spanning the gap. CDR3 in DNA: TGTGCCAGCTCATCGGCCGAGTTAGTCGGGGTCACCGGGGAGCTGTTTTTT. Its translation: CASSSAELVGVTGELFF.

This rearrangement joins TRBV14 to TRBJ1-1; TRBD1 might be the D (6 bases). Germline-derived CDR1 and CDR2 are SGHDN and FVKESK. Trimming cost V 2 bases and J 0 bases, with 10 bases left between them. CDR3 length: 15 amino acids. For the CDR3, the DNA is TGTGCCAGCAGCCAAATCAACAGGGTGAACACTGAAGCTTTCTTT. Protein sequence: CASSQINRVNTEAFF.

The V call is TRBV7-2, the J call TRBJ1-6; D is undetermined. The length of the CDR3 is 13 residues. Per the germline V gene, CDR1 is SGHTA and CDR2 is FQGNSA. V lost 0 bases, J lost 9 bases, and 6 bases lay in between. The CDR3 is CASSLAGGSPLHF. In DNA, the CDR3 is TGTGCCAGCAGCTTAGCAGGAGGTTCACCCCTCCACTTT.

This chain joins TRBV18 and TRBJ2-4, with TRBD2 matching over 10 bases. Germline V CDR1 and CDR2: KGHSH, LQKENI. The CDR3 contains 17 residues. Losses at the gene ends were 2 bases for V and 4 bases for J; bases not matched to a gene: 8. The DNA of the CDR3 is TGTGCCAGCTCACCATCAGAACTAGCGGGGAGAAAAAACATTCAGTACTTC. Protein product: CASSPSELAGRKNIQYF.

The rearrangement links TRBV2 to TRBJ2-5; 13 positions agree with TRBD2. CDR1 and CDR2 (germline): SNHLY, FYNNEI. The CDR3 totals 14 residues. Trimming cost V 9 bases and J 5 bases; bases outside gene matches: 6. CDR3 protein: CARRTSGSQETQYF. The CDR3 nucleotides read TGTGCCAGACGGACTAGCGGGAGCCAGGAGACCCAGTACTTC.

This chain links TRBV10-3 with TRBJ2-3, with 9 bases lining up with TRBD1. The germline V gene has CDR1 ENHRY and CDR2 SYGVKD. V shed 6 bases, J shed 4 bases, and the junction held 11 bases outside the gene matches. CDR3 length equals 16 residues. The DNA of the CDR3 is TGTGCCATCAGCCGAGGATGGACAGGGGACTCAGATACGCAGTATTTT. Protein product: CAISRGWTGDSDTQYF.

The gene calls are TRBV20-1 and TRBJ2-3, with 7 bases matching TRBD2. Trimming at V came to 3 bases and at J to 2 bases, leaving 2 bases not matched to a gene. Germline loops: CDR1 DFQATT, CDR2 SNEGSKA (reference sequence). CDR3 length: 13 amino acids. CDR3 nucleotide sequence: TGCAGTGCTAGTCGGGGGGACACAGATACGCAGTATTTT. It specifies CSASRGDTDTQYF.

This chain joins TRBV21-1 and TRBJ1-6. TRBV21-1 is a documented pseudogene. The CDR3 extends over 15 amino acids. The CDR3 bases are TGTGCCAGCAGCAAGGTAAGAGGAAGGGGGGGGACCCTCCACTTT. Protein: CASSKVRGRGGTLHF.